The T cell receptor beta chain described here comes from a study of cytomegalovirus exposure and HLA in healthy donors. Study overall: As released early, the data held some 80 million unique TCRs from HLA-typed donors. Study results and limitations: The study assumed roughly uniform donor sequencing depth for presence/absence analyses.

This clone was detected once. Its specificity is not known. With V trimmed by 6 bases and J by 1 base, 2 bases remained unmatched. The CDR3 runs to 13 residues. CDR1 and CDR2 from the germline V gene are MNHNY and SVGAGI (reference sequence). The PCR contained 60 Vbeta and 13 Jbeta primers. Assay used: immunoSEQ multiplex PCR; TCRdb lists only in-frame clones, some missing. Of just over 150,000 clones listed, 78% were seen once; the top ten hold approximately 3.1%. Sequenced material: PBMCs. The chain links TRBV6-6 to TRBJ1-1; 7 bases line up with TRBD1. The clonotype comes from a woman between 40 and 55 years old in good health and CMV-seronegative. CDR3 amino acids: CASRQGENTEAFF. CDR3 sequence (DNA): TGTGCCAGCAGGCAGGGGGAGAACACTGAAGCTTTCTTT.